This T cell receptor (beta chain) originates from a study of response to subunit inactivated influenza vaccine. This clonotype appeared a few times. MiXCR, applied by TCRdb to the RT-PCR reads, yields one record per CDR3 protein. Of about 780,000 distinct CDR3 sequences listed, around 20% were seen once; the top ten hold under 13%. Trimming cost V 2 bases and J 3 bases; bases outside gene matches: 9. CDR3 size: 16 residues. The germline V gene has CDR1 DFQATT and CDR2 SNEGSKA (reference sequence). The sequence came from a man aged 45 to 65 who received an inactivated influenza vaccine. The chain carries TRBV20-1 and TRBJ2-5, with TRBD2 identical over 10 bases. This specimen was PBMCs from blood, taken roughly 5 days after vaccination. CDR3 in DNA: TGCAGTGCTAGATACCTAGCGGGAGTCCCCAAAGAGACCCAGTACTTC. Translated, it gives CSARYLAGVPKETQYF.